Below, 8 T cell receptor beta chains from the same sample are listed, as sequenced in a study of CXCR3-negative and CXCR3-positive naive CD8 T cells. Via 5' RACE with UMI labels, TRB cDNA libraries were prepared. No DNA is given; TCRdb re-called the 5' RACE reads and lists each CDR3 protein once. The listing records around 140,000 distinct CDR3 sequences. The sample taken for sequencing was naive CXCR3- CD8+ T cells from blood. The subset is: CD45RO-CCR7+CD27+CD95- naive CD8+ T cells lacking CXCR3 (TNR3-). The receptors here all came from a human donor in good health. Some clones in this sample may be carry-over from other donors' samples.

This CDR3 is CSVDSGLGQPQHF. V usage is TRBV29-1 and J usage is TRBJ1-5; absent DNA, TCRdb's TRBD1 call cannot be checked. Germline V lookup: CDR1 SQVTM, CDR2 ANQGSEA. This CDR3 region has 13 residues.

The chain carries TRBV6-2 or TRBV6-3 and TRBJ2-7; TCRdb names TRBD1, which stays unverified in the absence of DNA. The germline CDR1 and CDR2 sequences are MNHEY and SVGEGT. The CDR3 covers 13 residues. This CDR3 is CASSSPGGLWQYF.

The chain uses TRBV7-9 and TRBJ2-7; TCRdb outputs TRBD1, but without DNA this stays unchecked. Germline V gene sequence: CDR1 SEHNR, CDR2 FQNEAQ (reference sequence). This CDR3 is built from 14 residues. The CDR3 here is CASRPGTGGHEQYF.

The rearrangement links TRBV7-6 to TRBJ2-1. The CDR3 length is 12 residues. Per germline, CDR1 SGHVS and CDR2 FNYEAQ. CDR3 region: CASSLGLHEQFF.

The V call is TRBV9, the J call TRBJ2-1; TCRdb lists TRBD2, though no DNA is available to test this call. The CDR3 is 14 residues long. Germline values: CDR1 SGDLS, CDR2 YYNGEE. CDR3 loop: CASTPLTSYNEQFF.

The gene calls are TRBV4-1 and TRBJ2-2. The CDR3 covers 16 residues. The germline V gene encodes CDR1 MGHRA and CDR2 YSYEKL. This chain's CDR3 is CASSQGWLENTGELFF.

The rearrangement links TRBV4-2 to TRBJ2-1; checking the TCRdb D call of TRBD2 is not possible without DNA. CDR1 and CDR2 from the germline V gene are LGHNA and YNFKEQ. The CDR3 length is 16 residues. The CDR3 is CASSQDPLAGYDEQFF.

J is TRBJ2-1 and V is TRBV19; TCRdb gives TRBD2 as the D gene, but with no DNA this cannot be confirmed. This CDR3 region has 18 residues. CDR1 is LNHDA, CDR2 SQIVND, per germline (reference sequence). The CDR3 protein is CASSITSRAGFSYNEQFF.